Listed below are T cell receptor beta chains from one sample, sequenced in a study of cytomegalovirus exposure and HLA in healthy donors. Data came from immunoSEQ multiplex PCR; TCRdb stores just in-frame clones and leaves some out. The sample consists of 150,000 to 200,000 clones, approximately 86% of them appearing once. Input material: PBMCs. Receptors originate from a woman aged 18-30 years in good health and CMV-seronegative. Each CDR3 is given with its conserved first and last residue. The D gene is left open where the match is weak. Some rows mark clone size as missing; the rest say once, few, many or name a class of expanded clone.

v_gene	d_gene	abundance	j_gene	CDR3aa	CDR3nt
TRBV5-1	TRBD2	few	TRBJ2-1	CASSLAAREGGNEQFF	TGCGCCAGCAGCTTGGCGGCGCGGGAGGGAGGCAATGAGCAGTTCTTC
TRBV14	NA	NA	TRBJ2-7	CASSLRQIPYEQYF	TGTGCCAGCAGCCTTAGACAGATTCCCTACGAGCAGTACTTC
TRBV6-1	TRBD1	NA	TRBJ1-4	CASSEERGQGHNEKLFF	TGTGCCAGCAGTGAAGAGCGCGGACAGGGTCACAATGAAAAACTGTTTTTT
TRBV25-1	NA	NA	TRBJ1-2	CASSEDWQGDGYTF	TGTGCCAGCAGTGAGGATTGGCAGGGCGATGGCTACACCTTC
TRBV6-6	NA	NA	TRBJ1-5	CASSRGRDQPQHF	TGTGCCAGCAGTCGGGGTAGAGATCAGCCCCAGCATTTT
TRBV6-4	NA	NA	TRBJ1-1	CAFTWGRHTEAFF	TGTGCCTTCACTTGGGGGCGTCACACTGAAGCTTTCTTT
TRBV6-4	TRBD2	NA	TRBJ2-1	CASSSGTSGTNEQFF	TGTGCCAGCAGTTCCGGGACTAGCGGGACCAATGAGCAGTTCTTC
TRBV1	NA	NA	TRBJ2-7	CTSSQGTGYEQYF	TGCACCAGCAGCCAAGGGACAGGGTACGAGCAGTACTTC
TRBV29-1	NA	once	TRBJ1-1	CSVVTGNTEAFF	TGCAGCGTCGTCACCGGGAACACTGAAGCTTTCTTT
TRBV30	TRBD1	NA	TRBJ2-4	CAWTPGTGGVAKNIQYF	TGTGCCTGGACCCCCGGGACAGGGGGCGTCGCCAAAAACATTCAGTACTTC
TRBV7-6	NA	NA	TRBJ2-7	CASSLDPGPYEQYF	TGTGCCAGCAGCTTAGATCCAGGGCCCTACGAGCAGTACTTC
TRBV6-5	TRBD1	NA	TRBJ1-4	CASSVSGTGGEKLFF	TGTGCCAGCAGTGTCTCCGGGACAGGGGGGGAAAAACTGTTTTTT
TRBV30	NA	NA	TRBJ1-2	CAWSVQAGEGYTF	TGTGCCTGGAGTGTACAGGCAGGGGAAGGCTACACCTTC
TRBV5-1	NA	NA	TRBJ2-7	CASSFAGANEQYF	TGCGCCAGCAGCTTCGCAGGGGCGAACGAGCAGTACTTC
TRBV13	NA	NA	TRBJ2-7	CASSSPSRGTYEQYF	TGTGCCAGCAGCTCCCCCAGCAGGGGTACCTACGAGCAGTACTTC
TRBV7-8	NA	few	TRBJ1-2	CASSLQTANYGYTF	TGTGCCAGCAGCTTACAGACAGCTAACTATGGCTACACCTTC
TRBV21-1	NA	NA	TRBJ1-1	CASSKGGQLRNSNTEAFF	TGTGCCAGCAGCAAAGGCGGACAGCTCAGAAATTCGAACACTGAAGCTTTCTTT
TRBV12-5	TRBD2	NA	TRBJ2-5	CASGFLQGSGGWETQYF	TGTGCTAGTGGTTTCCTTCAAGGGAGCGGGGGGTGGGAGACCCAGTACTTC
TRBV11-3	NA	NA	TRBJ2-2	CASSLRRSTGELFF	TGTGCCAGCAGCTTAAGGCGGAGCACCGGGGAGCTGTTTTTT
TRBV19	NA	NA	TRBJ2-4	CASSIAGVAKNIQYF	TGTGCCAGTAGTATCGCAGGGGTGGCCAAAAACATTCAGTACTTC
TRBV19	NA	NA	TRBJ1-4	CASNPVGGSFEKLFF	TGTGCCAGTAACCCCGTCGGGGGGTCTTTTGAAAAACTGTTTTTT
TRBV6-1	NA	NA	TRBJ1-6	CASSRTDVWSPLHF	TGTGCCAGCAGCCGGACAGACGTCTGGTCACCCCTCCACTTT
TRBV12-5	NA	NA	TRBJ2-1	CASGPALRHEQFF	TGTGCTAGTGGCCCGGCCCTGAGGCATGAGCAGTTCTTC
TRBV10-3	NA	NA	TRBJ1-2	CAISEGREDRDGYTF	TGTGCCATCAGTGAGGGTCGGGAAGATAGGGATGGCTACACCTTC
TRBV6-5	NA	NA	TRBJ2-3	CASSERGVTDTQYF	TGTGCCAGCAGTGAACGCGGGGTCACAGATACGCAGTATTTT
TRBV27	NA	NA	TRBJ2-2	CASSYGLEAGELFF	TGTGCCAGCTCCTACGGACTGGAGGCCGGGGAGCTGTTTTTT
TRBV11-2	TRBD2	NA	TRBJ2-1	CASSLGMWEGVEQFF	TGTGCCAGCAGCTTAGGTATGTGGGAGGGTGTAGAGCAGTTCTTC